A selection of T cell receptor beta chains follows, all from one sample in a study of blood T cell repertoires in COVID-19. Here immunoSEQ multiplex PCR was the method, and the copy in TCRdb shows in-frame clones only, minus some. The table lists about 390,000 clones, more than 70% of them singletons, with under 3% in the top ten. The specimen sequenced was peripheral blood. These receptors were taken from a woman aged 55-69 years with COVID-19, enrolled during active disease. The CDR3 runs from the conserved cysteine through the conserved F or W. D genes are given only for firm matches. Not all rows give a size; the values are once, few, many and, for expanded clones, a class.

j_call: TRBJ2-7; clone_size: NA; d_call: NA; v_call: TRBV18; cdr3_aa: CASSPTVPSSKQYF; cdr3_nt: TGTGCCAGCTCACCAACAGTACCCTCCTCAAAGCAGTACTTC
j_call: TRBJ2-1; clone_size: NA; d_call: NA; v_call: TRBV11-2; cdr3_aa: CASSPHPRGRGNGQFF; cdr3_nt: TGTGCCAGCAGCCCGCATCCGAGGGGGAGGGGTAATGGGCAGTTCTTC
j_call: TRBJ1-6; clone_size: NA; d_call: NA; v_call: TRBV7-2; cdr3_aa: CASSQLYRNSPLHF; cdr3_nt: TGTGCCAGCAGCCAATTATACAGGAATTCACCCCTCCACTTT
j_call: TRBJ1-5; clone_size: NA; d_call: TRBD1; v_call: TRBV2; cdr3_aa: CASGTGRNQPQHF; cdr3_nt: TGTGCCAGTGGGACAGGGAGGAATCAGCCCCAGCATTTT
j_call: TRBJ1-5; clone_size: NA; d_call: TRBD1; v_call: TRBV7-2; cdr3_aa: CASSRDKGGQGIQPQHF; cdr3_nt: TGTGCCAGCAGCCGCGACAAGGGGGGACAGGGTATTCAGCCCCAGCATTTT
j_call: TRBJ2-1; clone_size: NA; d_call: TRBD2; v_call: TRBV7-2; cdr3_aa: CASSVLALAYNEQFF; cdr3_nt: TGTGCCAGCAGCGTACTAGCGTTGGCCTACAATGAGCAGTTCTTC
j_call: TRBJ2-3; clone_size: NA; d_call: TRBD1; v_call: TRBV6-5; cdr3_aa: CASRHTGVLTDTQYF; cdr3_nt: TGTGCCAGCAGGCATACAGGGGTTCTCACAGATACGCAGTATTTT
j_call: TRBJ2-4; clone_size: NA; d_call: TRBD1; v_call: TRBV4-1; cdr3_aa: CASSHNPGQGVGKNIQYF; cdr3_nt: TGCGCCAGCAGCCATAACCCGGGACAGGGAGTAGGCAAAAACATTCAGTACTTC
j_call: TRBJ1-2; clone_size: NA; d_call: TRBD1; v_call: TRBV19; cdr3_aa: CASRTTGANYGYTF; cdr3_nt: TGTGCCAGTAGAACGACAGGGGCCAACTATGGCTACACCTTC
j_call: TRBJ1-1; clone_size: NA; d_call: TRBD1; v_call: TRBV25-1; cdr3_aa: CASTRQGEVRAFF; cdr3_nt: TGTGCCAGCACCAGACAGGGTGAGGTGCGGGCTTTCTTT
j_call: TRBJ1-2; clone_size: NA; d_call: NA; v_call: TRBV5-4; cdr3_aa: CASSTGTPPRGYTF; cdr3_nt: TGTGCCAGCAGCACCGGGACTCCCCCTAGGGGCTACACCTTC
j_call: TRBJ1-2; clone_size: NA; d_call: NA; v_call: TRBV18; cdr3_aa: CASSLKGRDLSGYTF; cdr3_nt: TGTGCCAGCTCACTCAAGGGGAGGGACCTATCTGGCTACACCTTC
j_call: TRBJ1-1; clone_size: NA; d_call: NA; v_call: TRBV5-1; cdr3_aa: CASSAGASVTEAFF; cdr3_nt: TGCGCCAGCAGCGCGGGGGCGTCGGTCACTGAAGCTTTCTTT
j_call: TRBJ2-3; clone_size: NA; d_call: TRBD2; v_call: TRBV5-1; cdr3_aa: CASSARTSGGTDTQYF; cdr3_nt: TGCGCCAGCAGCGCTCGGACTAGCGGGGGCACAGATACGCAGTATTTT
j_call: TRBJ1-2; clone_size: NA; d_call: TRBD1; v_call: TRBV28; cdr3_aa: CASRPPGQAYTF; cdr3_nt: TGTGCCAGCAGGCCCCCGGGACAGGCTTACACCTTC
j_call: TRBJ1-1; clone_size: NA; d_call: TRBD1; v_call: TRBV27; cdr3_aa: CASSPDRGNTEAFF; cdr3_nt: TGTGCCAGCAGCCCGGACAGGGGAAACACTGAAGCTTTCTTT
j_call: TRBJ1-4; clone_size: NA; d_call: NA; v_call: TRBV25-1; cdr3_aa: CASRGGGKSNEKLFF; cdr3_nt: TGTGCCAGCAGAGGCGGGGGCAAGAGTAATGAAAAACTGTTTTTT
j_call: TRBJ2-4; clone_size: NA; d_call: NA; v_call: TRBV6-6; cdr3_aa: CASILNWGDIQYF; cdr3_nt: TGTGCCAGCATCTTAAACTGGGGGGACATTCAGTACTTC
j_call: TRBJ1-2; clone_size: NA; d_call: TRBD1; v_call: TRBV6-5; cdr3_aa: CASNRGVNYGYTF; cdr3_nt: TGTGCCAGCAACAGGGGGGTTAACTATGGCTACACCTTC
j_call: TRBJ2-1; clone_size: NA; d_call: NA; v_call: TRBV5-1; cdr3_aa: CASSKTGYNEQFF; cdr3_nt: TGCGCCAGCAGCAAAACAGGGTACAATGAGCAGTTCTTC
j_call: TRBJ2-3; clone_size: NA; d_call: TRBD1; v_call: TRBV11-2; cdr3_aa: CASSLLKGAQVDTQYF; cdr3_nt: TGTGCCAGCAGCTTACTTAAGGGGGCGCAGGTAGATACGCAGTATTTT
j_call: TRBJ1-3; clone_size: NA; d_call: NA; v_call: TRBV19; cdr3_aa: CASTIIGGSGNTIYF; cdr3_nt: TGTGCCAGTACCATCATTGGGGGGTCCGGAAACACCATATATTTT
j_call: TRBJ2-2; clone_size: NA; d_call: TRBD2; v_call: TRBV7-9; cdr3_aa: CASTRGGDTGELFF; cdr3_nt: TGTGCCAGCACGCGGGGGGGAGACACCGGGGAGCTGTTTTTT
j_call: TRBJ2-7; clone_size: NA; d_call: TRBD2; v_call: TRBV6-5; cdr3_aa: CASSSISGLAGGRQYF; cdr3_nt: TGTGCCAGCAGTTCCATAAGCGGACTAGCGGGGGGACGTCAGTACTTC
j_call: TRBJ1-1; clone_size: few; d_call: TRBD1; v_call: TRBV7-9; cdr3_aa: CATVYRGLTEAFF; cdr3_nt: TGTGCCACGGTATACAGGGGACTCACTGAAGCTTTCTTT
j_call: TRBJ1-4; clone_size: NA; d_call: TRBD1; v_call: TRBV5-1; cdr3_aa: CASSVRGQTNEKLFF; cdr3_nt: TGCGCCAGCAGCGTCAGGGGGCAAACTAATGAAAAACTGTTTTTT
j_call: TRBJ2-5; clone_size: NA; d_call: TRBD2; v_call: TRBV5-1; cdr3_aa: CASSRERGSGETQYF; cdr3_nt: TGCGCCAGCAGCCGTGAGCGGGGGTCGGGAGAGACCCAGTACTTC
j_call: TRBJ1-6; clone_size: once; d_call: TRBD1; v_call: TRBV28; cdr3_aa: CASSRDRASPLHF; cdr3_nt: TGTGCCAGCAGCCGGGACAGGGCTTCACCCCTCCACTTT
j_call: TRBJ2-1; clone_size: NA; d_call: NA; v_call: TRBV7-2; cdr3_aa: CASSFGLWNEQFF; cdr3_nt: TGTGCCAGCAGCTTTGGACTATGGAATGAGCAGTTCTTC
j_call: TRBJ2-1; clone_size: few; d_call: TRBD2; v_call: TRBV19; cdr3_aa: CASSRRTSGGASEQFF; cdr3_nt: TGTGCCAGTAGTCGTCGGACTAGCGGGGGGGCAAGTGAGCAGTTCTTC
j_call: TRBJ2-3; clone_size: NA; d_call: TRBD2; v_call: TRBV5-4; cdr3_aa: CASSLVASGGWAQYF; cdr3_nt: TGTGCCAGCAGCTTGGTGGCTAGCGGGGGGTGGGCGCAGTATTTT
j_call: TRBJ2-1; clone_size: NA; d_call: TRBD1; v_call: TRBV6-6; cdr3_aa: CASRITGGTYNEQFF; cdr3_nt: TGTGCCAGCAGGATTACAGGGGGGACCTACAATGAGCAGTTCTTC
j_call: TRBJ2-7; clone_size: NA; d_call: NA; v_call: TRBV6-5; cdr3_aa: CASSIRTGTRLEQYF; cdr3_nt: TGTGCCAGCAGTATCAGGACGGGAACTCGTCTCGAGCAGTACTTC
j_call: TRBJ2-2; clone_size: NA; d_call: TRBD2; v_call: TRBV2; cdr3_aa: CASSHRGGTNTGELFF; cdr3_nt: TGTGCCAGCAGTCACCGCGGGGGAACCAACACCGGGGAGCTGTTTTTT
j_call: TRBJ1-5; clone_size: NA; d_call: NA; v_call: TRBV21-1; cdr3_aa: CASSARGQGNNQPQHF; cdr3_nt: TGTGCCAGCAGCGCCCGTGGACAGGGGAACAATCAGCCCCAGCATTTT
j_call: TRBJ2-7; clone_size: NA; d_call: TRBD2; v_call: TRBV28; cdr3_aa: CACWGGGYEQYF; cdr3_nt: TGTGCCTGTTGGGGCGGGGGGTATGAGCAGTACTTC
j_call: TRBJ2-6; clone_size: NA; d_call: NA; v_call: TRBV27; cdr3_aa: CASSFGQGLSGANVLTF; cdr3_nt: TGTGCCAGCAGTTTCGGGCAGGGTCTTTCTGGGGCCAACGTCCTGACTTTC
j_call: TRBJ2-2; clone_size: NA; d_call: TRBD1; v_call: TRBV7-9; cdr3_aa: CASSIPDRANTGELFF; cdr3_nt: TGTGCCAGCAGCATTCCGGACAGGGCGAACACCGGGGAGCTGTTTTTT
j_call: TRBJ1-1; clone_size: NA; d_call: NA; v_call: TRBV14; cdr3_aa: CASSQAIATRMNTEAFF; cdr3_nt: TGTGCCAGCAGCCAAGCAATTGCGACTAGGATGAACACTGAAGCTTTCTTT
j_call: TRBJ2-5; clone_size: NA; d_call: NA; v_call: TRBV28; cdr3_aa: CASSPGWTNQPGETQYF; cdr3_nt: TGTGCCAGCAGTCCGGGATGGACTAATCAACCCGGGGAGACCCAGTACTTC
j_call: TRBJ1-2; clone_size: NA; d_call: NA; v_call: TRBV5-1; cdr3_aa: CASSLVTANYGYTF; cdr3_nt: TGCGCCAGCAGCTTGGTGACAGCTAACTATGGCTACACCTTC
j_call: TRBJ1-5; clone_size: NA; d_call: TRBD1; v_call: TRBV6-5; cdr3_aa: CASSARQGDQPQHF; cdr3_nt: TGTGCCAGCAGCGCGAGACAGGGCGATCAGCCCCAGCATTTT
j_call: TRBJ1-2; clone_size: NA; d_call: TRBD1; v_call: TRBV9; cdr3_aa: CASTTLQGITGYTF; cdr3_nt: TGTGCCAGCACCACCTTACAGGGGATAACCGGCTACACCTTC
j_call: TRBJ1-2; clone_size: NA; d_call: NA; v_call: TRBV12-3/TRBV12-4; cdr3_aa: CASSSENYGYTF; cdr3_nt: TGTGCCAGCAGTTCCGAGAACTATGGCTACACCTTC
j_call: TRBJ1-5; clone_size: NA; d_call: NA; v_call: TRBV28; cdr3_aa: CASSFSRSLVDQPQHF; cdr3_nt: TGTGCCAGCAGTTTCTCCAGGTCCTTGGTTGATCAGCCCCAGCATTTT
j_call: TRBJ1-5; clone_size: NA; d_call: TRBD1; v_call: TRBV6-5; cdr3_aa: CASSKGQNNQPQHF; cdr3_nt: TGTGCCAGCAGCAAGGGACAGAACAATCAGCCCCAGCATTTT